Given below is one TCR beta chain in context. The treatment denotes: oral pan-JAK inhibitor, 5-10 mg twice daily. This specimen belongs to a study of CD8+ T cells in alopecia areata. CDR1 and CDR2 from the germline V gene are LGHNA and YSLEER. The CDR3 extends over 13 amino acids. The V end was cut by 3 bases, the J end by 2 bases, with 4 bases between. The sequencing template was cDNA reverse transcribed from extracted RNA. Libraries were prepared by immunoSEQ multiplex PCR; TCRdb keeps only in-frame clonotypes and omits some of them. The sample consists of some 190,000 clones, about 47% of them appearing once.

The receptor comes from a human donor with alopecia areata. This rearrangement joins TRBV4-3 to TRBJ2-2; D unclear. The material sequenced was CD8+ T cells sorted from blood, taken around week 53, from a patient treated with tofacitinib. CDR3 residues: CASSQDNTGELFF. The CDR3 DNA reads TGCGCCAGCAGCCAGGATAACACCGGGGAGCTGTTTTTT.